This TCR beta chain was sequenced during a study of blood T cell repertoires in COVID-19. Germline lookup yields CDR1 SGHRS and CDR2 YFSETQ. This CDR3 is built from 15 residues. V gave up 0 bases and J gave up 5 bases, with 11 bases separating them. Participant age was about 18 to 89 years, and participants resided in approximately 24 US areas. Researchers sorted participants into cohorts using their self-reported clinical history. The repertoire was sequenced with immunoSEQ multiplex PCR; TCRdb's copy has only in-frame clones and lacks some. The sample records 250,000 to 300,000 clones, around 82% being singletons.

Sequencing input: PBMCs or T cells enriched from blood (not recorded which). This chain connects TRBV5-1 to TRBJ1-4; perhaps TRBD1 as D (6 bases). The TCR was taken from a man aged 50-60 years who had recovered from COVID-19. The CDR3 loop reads CASSLEGDPNEKLFF. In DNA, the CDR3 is TGCGCCAGCAGCTTGGAGGGGGATCCAAATGAAAAACTGTTTTTT. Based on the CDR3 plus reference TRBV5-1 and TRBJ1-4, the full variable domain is KAGVTQTPRYLIKTRGQQVTLSCSPISGHRSVSWYQQTPGQGLQFLFEYFSETQRNKGNFPGRFSGRQFSNSRSEMNVSTLELGDSALYLCASSLEGDPNEKLFFGSGTQLSVL.